Listed here is a single T cell receptor beta chain. Its matching antigen is unknown. At one boundary the junction diverges from the germline segment, which might be a read error. CDR3 and TCR beta VDJ profiling relied on genomic DNA as the template. TCRdb fed the reads into MiXCR, producing one record per CDR3 protein. The sample consists of 100,000 to 150,000 distinct CDR3 sequences, roughly 50% of them appearing once. The data originate from a study of CD8+CD57+ T cells in acquired aplastic anemia. For the study at large: Recorded DNA amounts for sorted CD4+ and CD8+ cells had an average of approximately 3 ug. For CD4+ cells, healthy donors had an average of about 9.9 million reads.

Whole-study findings and limits: Patients versus controls showed no significant CD8+ Simpson's diversity difference. Comparison of patients with controls identified nearly 30 shared CD8+ CDR3 sequences.

The CDR3 is 15 amino acids. Germline CDR1 reads KGHDR; CDR2 reads SFDVKD. The chain carries TRBV24-1 and TRBJ1-2; the match to TRBD1 covers 9 bases. The sample consisted of sorted CD4+, CD8+, or CD8+CD57+ T cells (not recorded which) from PBMCs. This clonotype was obtained from a human donor in good health, serving as a control. For the CDR3, the DNA is TGTGCCACCACTGATAGGGGACAGGGAGTCTATGGCTACACCTTC. Translation: CATTDRGQGVYGYTF.